The 10 T cell receptor beta chains below all came from one sample that was sequenced in a study of early T cells in non-severe SARS-CoV-2 infection. MiXCR, run by TCRdb on the 5' RACE reads, gives a single entry per CDR3 protein. The repertoire holds fewer than 80,000 distinct CDR3 sequences, with 11% as singletons. The sequenced sample was whole blood, obtained at baseline. The receptors here all came from an adult who was a healthcare worker with PCR-confirmed SARS-CoV-2 infection or an uninfected control (not recorded which).

This clonotype was found a few times. The junction does not match germline at one end; this may be a read error. V and J are TRBV19 and TRBJ1-3; D gene unclear. Germline V gene lookup returns CDR1 LNHDA and CDR2 SQIVND (reference sequence). This CDR3 is built from 14 residues. CDR3 region: CASSPTRSGNTIYF. CDR3 coding DNA: TGTGCCAGTAGCCCAACACGGTCTGGAAACACCATATACTTT.

This clonotype was seen ten or more times. The chain links TRBV29-1 to TRBJ2-1; 9 nucleotides agree with TRBD1. The CDR3 runs to 13 residues. Per germline, CDR1 SQVTM and CDR2 ANQGSEA. With 5 bases clipped from V and 8 bases from J, the junction kept 7 bases outside the gene matches. The CDR3 sequence is CSVSGQGRDEQFF. The CDR3 nucleotides read TGCAGCGTTTCGGGACAGGGAAGGGATGAGCAGTTCTTC.

The chain has TRBV20-1 and TRBJ1-1; 7 bases map to TRBD1. CDR1 and CDR2 from the germline V gene are DFQATT and SNEGSKA (reference sequence). CDR3 length: 14 amino acids. The ends lost 2 bases at V and 1 base at J; junction bases unmatched: 4. CDR3 nucleotide sequence: TGCAGTGCTAGACGACAGGGAACGAACACTGAAGCTTTCTTT. This gives the protein CSARRQGTNTEAFF.

The chain couples TRBV28 to TRBJ2-3; D is possibly TRBD2 (7 bases). Germline lookup yields CDR1 MDHEN and CDR2 SYDVKM. V was shortened by 6 bases and J by 1 base, with 14 bases between the two germline ends. The CDR3 runs 15 residues. CDR3: CASRGGGAGTDTQYF. The CDR3 nucleotides are TGTGCCAGCAGAGGAGGGGGGGCCGGCACAGATACGCAGTATTTT.

The chain carries TRBV20-1 and TRBJ2-4; D is unclear. V was cut by 6 bases and J by 1 base, with 13 bases left in between. CDR1 and CDR2 from the germline V gene are DFQATT and SNEGSKA (reference sequence). CDR3 length: 14 residues. The CDR3 DNA follows: TGCAGTGCGCCTTCAGAGACCGCCAAAAACATTCAGTACTTC. Translated, it gives CSAPSETAKNIQYF.

J is TRBJ2-4 and V is TRBV27; perhaps TRBD1 as D (5 bases). V was pared by 3 bases and J by 4 bases, with 7 bases between. CDR1 is MNHEY, CDR2 SMNVEV, per germline (reference sequence). This CDR3 has 13 amino acids. As DNA, the CDR3 is TGTGCCAGCAGTTTCTCAGGGAAAAACATTCAGTACTTC. It codes for CASSFSGKNIQYF.

The chain links TRBV18 to TRBJ1-2; D is unresolved. Between the trimmed V and J ends, which lost 2 bases and 4 bases, there was a span of 8 bases. The CDR3 is 13 residues long. Germline values: CDR1 KGHSH, CDR2 LQKENI. The DNA of the CDR3 is TGTGCCAGCTCACCAGGACTGAGCTATGGCTACACCTTC. Translating gives CASSPGLSYGYTF.

This clonotype has at least ten counts. This chain joins TRBV20-1 and TRBJ2-1, with 8 nucleotides matching TRBD1. Losses at the gene ends were 4 bases for V and 8 bases for J; bases not matched to a gene: 4. The CDR3 extends over 12 amino acids. The germline V gene has CDR1 DFQATT and CDR2 SNEGSKA (reference sequence). The CDR3 region is CSATVTGDEQFF. The CDR3 nucleotides read TGCAGTGCTACCGTGACAGGGGATGAGCAGTTCTTC.

This clonotype was counted only a few times. The J gene is TRBJ2-7, the V gene TRBV2; unclear D gene. In germline, CDR1 is SNHLY, CDR2 FYNNEI. Trimming shortened V by 6 bases and J by 1 base, and 4 bases separated the two germline ends. The CDR3 extends over 11 amino acids. The CDR3 region is CASRTSYEQYF. In nucleotides, the CDR3 is TGTGCCAGCAGGACTTCCTACGAGCAGTACTTC.

This chain connects TRBV5-5 to TRBJ2-1, with D hard to call. This CDR3 spans 12 amino acids. In germline, CDR1 is SGHKS, CDR2 YYEKEE (reference sequence). Trimming pared 0 bases from V and 7 bases from J, leaving 5 bases between. CDR3 protein: CASSLDLNEQFF. The CDR3 DNA is TGTGCCAGCAGCTTGGACCTAAATGAGCAGTTCTTC.